The 18 T cell receptor beta chains below all came from one sample that was sequenced in a study of cytomegalovirus exposure and HLA in healthy donors. A multiplex PCR was run with 60 Vbeta primers and 13 Jbeta primers. The protocol was immunoSEQ multiplex PCR, while the TCRdb copy is restricted to in-frame clones and leaves out a portion. The data hold 91,000 or so clones, with approximately 76% observed a single time. Sequenced material: PBMCs. Receptors were obtained from a man younger than 40 in good health and CMV-seropositive.

The chain is built from TRBV11-2 and TRBJ1-4; 7 bases are a match to TRBD1. CDR1 SGHAT and CDR2 FQNNGV come from the germline V gene. Trimming removed 1 base from V and 7 bases from J; junction bases left unmatched: 6. The CDR3 covers 15 residues. As DNA, the CDR3 is TGTGCCAGCAGCTTAGGGACAGGCGCGGGTGAAAAACTGTTTTTT. Protein product: CASSLGTGAGEKLFF.

The rearrangement joins TRBV28 to TRBJ1-1; 9 nucleotides agree with TRBD1. V lost 5 bases to trimming and J lost 3 bases; unmatched junction nucleotides: 10. The CDR3 covers 16 residues. Germline-derived CDR1 and CDR2 are MDHEN and SYDVKM. CDR3 nucleotides: TGTGCCAGCAGTCCTTCGGGACAGGGAGTGTACACTGAAGCTTTCTTT. Its protein product is CASSPSGQGVYTEAFF.

This chain joins TRBV4-3 and TRBJ1-4; 7 bases align to TRBD1. The CDR3 has 15 amino acids. Germline lookup yields CDR1 LGHNA and CDR2 YSLEER. V shed 3 bases, J shed 7 bases, and the junction held 8 bases outside the gene matches. CDR3 sequence: CASSQRTGHSEKLFF. The CDR3 DNA follows: TGCGCCAGCAGCCAGAGGACAGGCCATAGTGAAAAACTGTTTTTT.

This sequence joins TRBV12-5 and TRBJ2-7, with 7 bases lining up with TRBD1. The CDR3 is made up of 13 amino acids. V was pared by 1 base and J by 3 bases, with 0 bases of the junction left unmatched. Germline values: CDR1 LGHNT, CDR2 FRNRAP. The CDR3 DNA is TGTGCTAGTGGTTTGGGACAGGGCTACGAGCAGTACTTC. Translation gives CASGLGQGYEQYF.

The chain joins TRBV5-3 to TRBJ2-5; D may be TRBD2 (5 bases). TRBV5-3 is treated as an ORF (open reading frame) with a function not yet certain. Trimming shortened V by 1 base and J by 4 bases, and 11 bases separated the two germline ends. The CDR3 consists of 14 residues. The CDR3 DNA reads as TGTGCCAGAAGCTTGTCTAGCCGGGTAGAGACCCAGTACTTC. Its translation: CARSLSSRVETQYF.

The chain combines TRBV6-6 with TRBJ2-3, with D unresolved. From germline, CDR1 is MNHNY and CDR2 SVGAGI (reference sequence). The CDR3 loop spans 11 amino acids. V lost 4 bases and J 4 bases, leaving 3 bases between the germline ends. The DNA of the CDR3 is TGTGCCAGCAGTTTCGCAGATACGCAGTATTTT. Amino acids: CASSFADTQYF.

The chain combines TRBV4-2 with TRBJ1-5; D is undetermined. The CDR3 has 17 residues. The germline gives CDR1 LGHNA, CDR2 YNFKEQ. Trimming cost V 0 bases and J 2 bases, with 14 bases left between them. The CDR3 reads CASSQDRQPSGNQPQHF. In nucleotides, the CDR3 is TGTGCCAGCAGCCAAGATCGTCAACCGTCGGGCAATCAGCCCCAGCATTTT.

This clone was counted once. The chain joins TRBV7-8 to TRBJ2-2, with 7 bases lining up with TRBD1. Germline CDR1 SGHVS, CDR2 FQNEAQ. V gave up 2 bases and J gave up 7 bases; unmatched junction bases: 10. This CDR3 has 16 residues. The CDR3 region is CASSLRRQGEGGELFF. The CDR3 DNA reads TGTGCCAGCAGCTTACGTCGACAGGGTGAAGGCGGGGAGCTGTTTTTT.

The V gene is TRBV7-9, the J gene TRBJ2-1, with TRBD1 as a possible D gene (6 bases). The CDR3 has 13 amino acids. CDR1 is SEHNR and CDR2 is FQNEAQ in the germline V gene (reference sequence). V lost 4 bases and J 7 bases, leaving 11 bases between the germline ends. The CDR3 here is CASSWDISNEQFF. CDR3 DNA: TGTGCCAGCAGCTGGGACATTTCTAATGAGCAGTTCTTC.

The sample holds a few counts of this clone. J is TRBJ1-3 and V is TRBV7-6; possible D gene TRBD1, 6 bases. The CDR3 spans 18 residues. CDR1 and CDR2 from the germline V gene are SGHVS and FNYEAQ. Between the trimmed V and J ends, which lost 2 bases and 0 bases, there was a span of 17 bases. CDR3 amino acids: CASSLRGRGGLSGNTIYF. The DNA for the CDR3 is TGTGCCAGCAGCTTACGGGGCAGGGGTGGACTCTCTGGAAACACCATATATTTT.

The gene calls are TRBV15 and TRBJ1-1; the match to TRBD1 covers 7 bases. CDR3 size: 16 residues. The V gene's germline CDR1 is LNHNV and CDR2 YYDKDF (reference sequence). V lost 2 bases, J lost 2 bases, and 8 bases stayed unmatched. CDR3 coding DNA: TGTGCCACCAGCAGACCCCCCGGGACAGTAAACACTGAAGCTTTCTTT. It encodes CATSRPPGTVNTEAFF.

This clone has ten or more counts. The V and J genes are TRBV13 and TRBJ1-5; no firm D call. CDR1 and CDR2 (germline): PRHDT, FYEKMQ (reference sequence). The V and J ends lost 2 bases and 4 bases respectively, with 6 bases between them. The CDR3 runs 13 residues. The CDR3 loop reads CASSLYGNQPQHF. DNA of the CDR3: TGTGCCAGCAGCTTATACGGGAATCAGCCCCAGCATTTT.

The chain recombines TRBV11-2 with TRBJ2-3; 9 bases are shared with TRBD1. In germline, CDR1 is SGHAT, CDR2 FQNNGV. V lost 5 bases, J lost 4 bases, and 19 bases stayed unmatched. This CDR3 contains 19 residues. The CDR3 DNA reads as TGTGCCAGCAGCCAGGGAGGACAGGGGAATTTCGCGGGGGCAGATACGCAGTATTTT. Encoded protein: CASSQGGQGNFAGADTQYF.

A remark on this clone: It is likely a read error, because the conserved phenylalanine at the end of the CDR3 is missing. V and J are TRBV30 and TRBJ1-6; no definite D call. The V and J ends lost 2 bases and 7 bases respectively, with 9 bases between them. The CDR3 length is 13 residues. Germline V gene lookup returns CDR1 GTSNPN and CDR2 SVGIG (reference sequence). As DNA, the CDR3 is TGTGCCTGGAGTTCGACATACAATTCACCCCTCCACCTT. It translates to CAWSSTYNSPLHL.

The gene calls are TRBV5-6 and TRBJ1-2, with TRBD1 matching over 7 bases. Germline CDR1 reads SGHDT; CDR2 reads YYEEEE. V was pared by 4 bases and J by 2 bases, with 8 bases of the junction left unmatched. The CDR3 spans 15 residues. CDR3 region: CASSPRTGWNYGYTF. Here the CDR3 DNA reads TGTGCCAGCAGCCCCAGGACAGGTTGGAACTATGGCTACACCTTC.

In this sample, this clone turned up a few times. This chain uses TRBV6-6 with TRBJ1-2; D is ambiguous. Germline V gene lookup returns CDR1 MNHNY and CDR2 SVGAGI (reference sequence). V lost 5 bases and J 8 bases, leaving 18 bases between the germline ends. This CDR3 contains 14 residues. CDR3 in DNA: TGTGCCAGCAGTAATAACGGGGTCGCTTTCGGCTACACCTTC. Residues: CASSNNGVAFGYTF.

This chain links TRBV7-2 with TRBJ1-2; no definite D call. Germline-derived CDR1 and CDR2 are SGHTA and FQGNSA. This CDR3 is 15 amino acids long. V lost 0 bases and J 5 bases, leaving 13 bases between the germline ends. The DNA for the CDR3 is TGTGCCAGCAGCTTAGCGATCCAGGCTGATTATGGCTACACCTTC. Protein product: CASSLAIQADYGYTF.

CDR3 in DNA: TGTGCCAGCAGTGTGACTAGCGGGGTCACCGGGGAGCTGTTTTTT. This sequence encodes CASSVTSGVTGELFF. The chain links TRBV6-4 to TRBJ2-2; TRBD2 aligns across 11 bases. The J segment lost 4 bases and the V segment lost 4 bases, leaving 2 bases of the junction unmatched. The CDR3 extends over 15 amino acids. Germline lookup yields CDR1 MRHNA and CDR2 SNTAGT.